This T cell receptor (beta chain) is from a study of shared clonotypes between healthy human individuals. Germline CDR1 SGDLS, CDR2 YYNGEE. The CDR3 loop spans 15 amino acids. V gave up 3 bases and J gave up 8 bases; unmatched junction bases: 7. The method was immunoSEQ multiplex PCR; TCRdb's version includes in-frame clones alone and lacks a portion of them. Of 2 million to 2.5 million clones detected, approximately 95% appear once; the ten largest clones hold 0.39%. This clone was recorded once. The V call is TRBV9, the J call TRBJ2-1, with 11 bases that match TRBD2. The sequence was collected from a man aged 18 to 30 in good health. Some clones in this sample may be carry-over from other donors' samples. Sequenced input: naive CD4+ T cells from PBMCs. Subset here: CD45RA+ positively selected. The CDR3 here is CASSALAGVYDEQFF. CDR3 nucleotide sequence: TGTGCCAGCAGCGCACTAGCGGGAGTTTACGATGAGCAGTTCTTC.